This TCR beta chain was obtained from a study of graft-versus-host responses after intestinal transplantation. V was shortened by 0 bases and J by 7 bases, with 17 bases between the two germline ends. This CDR3 has 15 residues. Looked up from germline, CDR1 is SGHRS and CDR2 is YFSETQ. The repertoire was sequenced with immunoSEQ multiplex PCR; TCRdb's copy has only in-frame clones and lacks some. Here the sample spans about 43,000 clones, roughly 95% being singletons. This chain uses TRBV5-1 with TRBJ2-7; a weak D match, TRBD1 (6 bases). The source of this sequence is a human patient who received an intestinal transplant, so some T cells may come from the graft donor. This specimen was PBMCs, taken approximately 360 days after intestinal transplant. CDR3 loop: CASSLALAGAREQYF. In nucleotides, the CDR3 is TGCGCCAGCAGCTTGGCCTTAGCAGGGGCGCGGGAGCAGTACTTC. Using reference TRBV5-1 and TRBJ2-7 for the parts outside the CDR3, the full variable domain is KAGVTQTPRYLIKTRGQQVTLSCSPISGHRSVSWYQQTPGQGLQFLFEYFSETQRNKGNFPGRFSGRQFSNSRSEMNVSTLELGDSALYLCASSLALAGAREQYFGPGTRLTVT.